This TCR beta chain was obtained from a study of blood T cell repertoires in COVID-19. Across the whole study: Sources were T cells, B-cell-depleted T cells, or PBMCs; the material itself was cDNA or gDNA.

Authors' methods: The assay estimated nucleated cells by amplifying reference gene primers. Only in-frame clones appear in the TCRdb table, and some are missing; sequencing was by immunoSEQ multiplex PCR. The V and J calls and clone size were taken over from that table, and D and trimming were inferred from the DNA. Of hundreds of thousands of clones in the sample, more than 80% are singletons; the top ten hold more than 0.95%. From germline, CDR1 is SGDLS and CDR2 YYNGEE. CDR3 length: 18 amino acids. V trimming: 0 bases; J trimming: 4 bases; junction bases outside the gene matches: 9. Cohort assignment relied on participant-reported clinical history. Recovered participants had two consecutive negative NP/OP PCR tests, healthcare professional clearance, or symptom resolution.

Sequences were obtained from PBMCs or T cells enriched from blood (not recorded which). The TCR comes from a man between 25 and 39 years old who had recovered from COVID-19. The chain links TRBV9 to TRBJ2-2; 10 bases agree with TRBD2. The chain's CDR3 is CASSVDPSGRRFTGELFF. In DNA form, the CDR3 reads TGTGCCAGCAGCGTAGACCCTAGCGGGAGAAGATTCACCGGGGAGCTGTTTTTT.